The clone carrying this T cell receptor beta chain has just one count. No antigen is known for it. This sample is part of a study of shared clonotypes between healthy human individuals. Overall study results and limits: Measured sharing among donors was expected to vary with sequencing depth. Limited genetic and exposure-history diversity came from having few donors.

Genomic DNA belonging to each subset was distributed in equal measure over several immunoSEQ plates. The table came from immunoSEQ multiplex PCR; TCRdb's copy has only in-frame clones and leaves some out. The sample has about 470,000 clones, about four fifths seen once; the top ten hold about 13%. The CDR3 sequence is 14 residues long. The germline V gene encodes CDR1 SGHRS and CDR2 YFSETQ. With 4 bases clipped from V and 4 bases from J, the junction kept 4 bases outside the gene matches. Researchers drew on some 97 million PBMCs for genomic DNA from unsorted samples. The sequencing input was PBMCs. This sequence originates from a woman in her forties in good health. Some clones in this sample may be carry-over from other donors' samples. This chain joins TRBV5-1 and TRBJ1-2, with 10 bases that match TRBD1. CDR3 DNA: TGCGCCAGCAGCATGGACAGGGGGGCCTATGGCTACACCTTC. Encoded protein: CASSMDRGAYGYTF.